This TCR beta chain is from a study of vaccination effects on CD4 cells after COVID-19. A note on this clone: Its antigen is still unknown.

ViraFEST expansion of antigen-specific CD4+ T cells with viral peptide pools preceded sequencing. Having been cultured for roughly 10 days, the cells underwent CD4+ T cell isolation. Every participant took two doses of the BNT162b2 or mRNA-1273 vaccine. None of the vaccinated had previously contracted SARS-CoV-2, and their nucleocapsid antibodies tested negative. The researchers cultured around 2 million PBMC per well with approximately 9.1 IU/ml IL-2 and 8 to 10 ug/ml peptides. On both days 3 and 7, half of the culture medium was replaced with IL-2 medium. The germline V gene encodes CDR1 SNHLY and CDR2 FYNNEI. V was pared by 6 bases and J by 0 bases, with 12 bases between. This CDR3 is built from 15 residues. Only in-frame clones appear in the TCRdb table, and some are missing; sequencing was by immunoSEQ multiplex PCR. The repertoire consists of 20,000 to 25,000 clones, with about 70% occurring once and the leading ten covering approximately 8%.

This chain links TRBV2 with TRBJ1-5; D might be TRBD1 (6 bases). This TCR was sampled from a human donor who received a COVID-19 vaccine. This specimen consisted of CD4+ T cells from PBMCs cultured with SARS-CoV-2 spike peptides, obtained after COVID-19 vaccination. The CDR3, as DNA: TGTGCCAGCAGACAGGACAGATATAGCAATCAGCCCCAGCATTTT. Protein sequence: CASRQDRYSNQPQHF.